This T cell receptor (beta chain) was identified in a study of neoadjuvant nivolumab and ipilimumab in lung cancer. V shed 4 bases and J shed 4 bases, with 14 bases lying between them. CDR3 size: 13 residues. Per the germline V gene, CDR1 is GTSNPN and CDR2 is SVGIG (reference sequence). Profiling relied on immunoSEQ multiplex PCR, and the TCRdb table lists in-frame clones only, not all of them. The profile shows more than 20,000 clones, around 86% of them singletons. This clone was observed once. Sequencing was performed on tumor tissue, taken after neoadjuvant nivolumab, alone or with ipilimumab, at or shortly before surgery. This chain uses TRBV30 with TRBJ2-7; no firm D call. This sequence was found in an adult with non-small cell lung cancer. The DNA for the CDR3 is TGTGCCTGGAAATTACAAAGCCGTTACGAGCAGTACTTC. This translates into CAWKLQSRYEQYF.